The 14 T cell receptor beta chains listed next were all sequenced from one sample in a study of control samples from healthy donors and cancer patients. Assay used: immunoSEQ multiplex PCR; TCRdb lists only in-frame clones, some missing. The sample comprises about 130,000 clones, roughly 94% of which are singletons, and approximately 14% rests with the top ten. The specimen sequenced was PBMCs. The receptors come from a man aged 60 to 69 with colorectal cancer.

V is TRBV19 and J is TRBJ2-1, with TRBD1 as a possible D gene (5 bases). V lost 3 bases and J 6 bases, leaving 15 bases between the germline ends. CDR3 length: 15 residues. Germline V gene data show CDR1 as LNHDA and CDR2 as SQIVND (reference sequence). The CDR3 sequence: CASSIGAAPSNEQFF. The CDR3 nucleotides are TGTGCCAGTAGTATTGGGGCGGCTCCCTCCAATGAGCAGTTCTTC.

The CDR3 here is CASSLSGQETQYF. CDR3 bases: TGCGCCAGCAGCTTGTCTGGACAAGAGACCCAGTACTTC. The chain combines TRBV5-1 with TRBJ2-5; D not resolved. This CDR3 spans 13 amino acids. CDR1 is SGHRS, CDR2 YFSETQ, per germline. V lost 1 base and J lost 2, with 6 bases in between.

The chain joins TRBV19 to TRBJ2-7; possible D gene TRBD1, 6 bases. The CDR3 sequence is 15 residues long. The V gene lost 5 bases and the J gene lost 1 base, with 15 bases spanning the gap. CDR1 is LNHDA and CDR2 is SQIVND in the germline V gene (reference sequence). The CDR3 here is CASSEMQGPSYEQYF. CDR3 bases: TGTGCCAGTAGTGAGATGCAGGGGCCTTCCTACGAGCAGTACTTC.

The CDR3 nucleotides are TGTGCCAGCACCCCCCTTCAGGGACAACCCCAGCATTTT. Translation: CASTPLQGQPQHF. The chain is built from TRBV6-5 and TRBJ1-5; tentative D call: TRBD1 (6 bases). V shed 7 bases and J shed 10 bases, with 17 bases lying between them. The CDR3 runs 13 residues. From germline, CDR1 is MNHEY and CDR2 SVGAGI.

The gene calls are TRBV25-1 and TRBJ1-1; D ambiguous. Germline V gene lookup returns CDR1 MGHDK and CDR2 SYGVNS. V was cut by 5 bases and J by 4 bases, with 14 bases left in between. The CDR3 consists of 14 residues. The CDR3: CASSPYGVPTEAFF. The CDR3 DNA reads TGTGCCAGCAGTCCCTATGGGGTCCCCACTGAAGCTTTCTTT.

This clone was found a few times. V and J are TRBV10-3 and TRBJ2-7; no reliable D call. Germline CDR1 is ENHRY and CDR2 is SYGVKD. The CDR3 consists of 12 residues. The germline V and J ends were trimmed by 3 bases and 2 bases, with 5 bases remaining between them. The CDR3 region is CAISDSPYEQYF. The CDR3 DNA follows: TGTGCCATCAGTGACTCCCCCTACGAGCAGTACTTC.

There are a few counts of this clone. The J gene is TRBJ1-5, the V gene TRBV4-3; tentatively, D is TRBD1 (5 bases). The CDR3 has 16 amino acids. V was pared by 0 bases and J by 7 bases, with 16 bases between. Per germline, CDR1 LGHNA and CDR2 YSLEER. The CDR3 DNA is TGCGCCAGCAGCCAAGATAGGATTGGGGGAGGGCAGCCCCAGCATTTT. This translates into CASSQDRIGGGQPQHF.

V gene TRBV9 combines with J gene TRBJ1-1, with D uncertain. V gave up 1 base and J gave up 0 bases, with 4 bases separating them. Germline CDR1 and CDR2: SGDLS and YYNGEE. This CDR3 is 13 amino acids long. CDR3: CASSVQVNTEAFF. In nucleotides, the CDR3 is TGTGCCAGCAGCGTACAGGTGAACACTGAAGCTTTCTTT.

This clone was seen a handful of times. The gene calls are TRBV6-6 and TRBJ1-5; D perhaps matches TRBD1 (6 bases). V was trimmed by 6 bases and J by 0 bases, leaving 15 bases between them. Germline loops: CDR1 MNHNY, CDR2 SVGAGI (reference sequence). The CDR3 contains 16 residues. CDR3 coding DNA: TGTGCCAGCAGCAAGAGGGACACCTCTAGCAATCAGCCCCAGCATTTT. Translating gives CASSKRDTSSNQPQHF.

The chain joins TRBV5-1 to TRBJ2-2, with unresolved D. The CDR3 is 16 amino acids. Germline CDR1 is SGHRS and CDR2 is YFSETQ. V was clipped by 0 bases and J by 6 bases, with 15 bases between them. CDR3 amino acids: CASSLVSSRGAGELFF. The CDR3 DNA sequence: TGCGCCAGCAGCTTGGTGTCATCGAGAGGCGCCGGGGAGCTGTTTTTT. The variable domain in full, with the rest retrieved from reference TRBV5-1 and TRBJ2-2, is KAGVTQTPRYLIKTRGQQVTLSCSPISGHRSVSWYQQTPGQGLQFLFEYFSETQRNKGNFPGRFSGRQFSNSRSEMNVSTLELGDSALYLCASSLVSSRGAGELFFGEGSRLTVL.

The chain links TRBV2 to TRBJ1-1; 10 nucleotides line up with TRBD1. The CDR3 covers 16 residues. With V trimmed by 6 bases and J by 0 bases, 7 bases remained unmatched. The germline V gene encodes CDR1 SNHLY and CDR2 FYNNEI. The DNA for the CDR3 is TGTGCCAGCAGCAGTGGACAGGGGGGATTGAACACTGAAGCTTTCTTT. Translating it yields CASSSGQGGLNTEAFF.

V gene TRBV10-2 combines with J gene TRBJ1-2; possible D gene TRBD1, 6 bases. CDR3 length: 15 residues. Between the trimmed V and J ends, which lost 4 bases and 5 bases, there was a span of 17 bases. Germline CDR1 WSHSY, CDR2 SAAADI. The CDR3 bases are TGCGCCAGCAGTGTATTTGAGGGGGTTGAGTATGGCTACACCTTC. Encoded protein: CASSVFEGVEYGYTF.

The rearrangement uses TRBV9 and TRBJ2-6; D possibly matches TRBD1 or TRBD2 (5 bases each). Germline loops: CDR1 SGDLS, CDR2 YYNGEE. V lost 10 bases, J lost 1 base, and 12 bases lay in between. This CDR3 is 14 amino acids long. CDR3 amino acids: CARRGASGANVLTF. The CDR3 DNA is TGTGCCCGAAGAGGGGCTTCTGGGGCCAACGTCCTGACTTTC.

The gene calls are TRBV5-8 and TRBJ2-4, with 14 nucleotides matching TRBD2. The CDR3 has 20 residues. Losses at the gene ends were 7 bases for V and 0 bases for J; bases not matched to a gene: 15. The germline V gene has CDR1 SGHTS and CDR2 YDEGEE. CDR3 nucleotides: TGTGCCAGCCCCAACCTTCCGGGACTAGCGGGGGTCATAGCCAAAAACATTCAGTACTTC. It is translated as CASPNLPGLAGVIAKNIQYF. Drawing the rest from reference TRBV5-8 and TRBJ2-4, the complete variable domain is EAGVTQSPTHLIKTRGQQATLRCSPISGHTSVYWYQQALGLGLQFLLWYDEGEERNRGNFPPRFSGRQFPNYSSELNVNALELEDSALYLCASPNLPGLAGVIAKNIQYFGAGTRLSVL.